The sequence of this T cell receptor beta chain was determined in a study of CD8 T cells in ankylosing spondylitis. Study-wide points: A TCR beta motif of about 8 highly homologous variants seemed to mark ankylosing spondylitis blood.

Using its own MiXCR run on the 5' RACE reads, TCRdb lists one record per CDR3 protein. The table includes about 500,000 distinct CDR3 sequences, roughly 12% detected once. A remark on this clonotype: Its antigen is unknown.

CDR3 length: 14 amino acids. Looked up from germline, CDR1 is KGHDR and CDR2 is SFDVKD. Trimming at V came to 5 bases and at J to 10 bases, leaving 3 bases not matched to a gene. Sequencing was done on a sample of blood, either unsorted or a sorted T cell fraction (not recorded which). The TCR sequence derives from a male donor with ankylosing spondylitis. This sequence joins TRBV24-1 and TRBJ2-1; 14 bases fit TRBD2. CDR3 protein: CATSVGLAGVEQFF. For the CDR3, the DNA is TGTGCCACCAGTGTGGGACTAGCGGGAGTGGAGCAGTTCTTC.